Described below is a single T cell receptor beta chain sequence and its context. In the source study's methods: Scientists estimated how many nucleated cells there were by amplifying reference gene primers. Sequencing was performed with immunoSEQ multiplex PCR; in TCRdb, only in-frame clones are kept and a portion is missing. V and J calls and clone size are copied from that table; D and trimming were computed from the DNA. The table records 65,000 to 80,000 clones, more than 75% of them present only once. This entry belongs to a study of blood T cell repertoires in COVID-19. The wider study: The United States, Italy and Spain provided the acute and convalescent COVID-19 samples. PBMCs, B-cell-depleted T cells, or T cells provided the cDNA or gDNA that made up the material.

This TCR was sampled from a human donor in a cohort sampled during active COVID-19. The sample comprised peripheral blood.

CDR3 sequence: CASSLGPRGEQYF. The CDR3 DNA follows: TGTGCCAGCAGCTTGGGGCCCCGAGGCGAGCAGTACTTC. This chain uses TRBV7-8 with TRBJ2-7; the D gene is possibly TRBD1 (5 bases). Per the germline V gene, CDR1 is SGHVS and CDR2 is FQNEAQ. The V end lost 3 bases, the J end lost 6 bases, and 12 bases lay between the germline ends. The CDR3 is made up of 13 amino acids.